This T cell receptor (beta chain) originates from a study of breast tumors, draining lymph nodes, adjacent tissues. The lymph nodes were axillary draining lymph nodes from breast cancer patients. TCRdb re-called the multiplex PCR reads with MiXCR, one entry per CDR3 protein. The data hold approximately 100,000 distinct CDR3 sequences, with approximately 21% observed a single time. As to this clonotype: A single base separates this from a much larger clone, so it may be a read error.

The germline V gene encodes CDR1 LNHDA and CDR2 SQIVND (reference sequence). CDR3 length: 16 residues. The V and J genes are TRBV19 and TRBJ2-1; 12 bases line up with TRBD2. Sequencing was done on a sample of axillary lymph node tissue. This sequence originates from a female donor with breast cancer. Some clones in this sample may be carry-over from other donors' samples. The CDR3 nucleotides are TGTGCCAGTAGGCCAGGACTAGCGGGAATGTACAATGGGCAGTTCTTC. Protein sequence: CASRPGLAGMYNGQFF.